This TCR beta chain was retrieved from a study of CD8 T cells in Susac syndrome. Across the whole study: Clinically active disease was present in 5 or 6 of the sequenced Susac syndrome patients. Roughly eight of these patients were in remission.

The study, taken as a whole, reports: Clonal expansion of Susac CD8+ cells peaked in TEMRA cells, and it also peaked in active patients.

Germline V gene data show CDR1 as DFQATT and CDR2 as SNEGSKA (reference sequence). The length of the CDR3 is 15 residues. Trimming left V 2 bases short and J 3 bases short, with 14 bases between. As regards this clonotype: What it binds is not known.

TCR beta from blood CD8+ and CD4+ T cells was sequenced. Random hexamers were used to reverse transcribe the RNA input (0.5 to 1 ug). Across 54 Vbeta and 13 Jbeta, immunoSEQ multiplex PCR amplified TCR beta CDR3. In TCRdb, the immunoSEQ multiplex PCR reads were re-called with MiXCR into one record per CDR3 protein. The table lists around 100,000 distinct CDR3 sequences, nearly 97% of them singletons. This TCR was sampled from a human donor with Susac syndrome. Sequencing was done on a sample of CD8+ T cells from PBMCs. The V call is TRBV20-1, the J call TRBJ1-5; a weak D match, TRBD1 (6 bases). CDR3 nucleotide sequence: TGCAGTGCTAGAAGGGGGGGGCAGCTCAATCAGCCCCAGCATTTT. Its protein product is CSARRGGQLNQPQHF.